A selection of T cell receptor beta chains follows, all from one sample in a study of blood T cells in healthy people across ages. MiXCR, run by TCRdb on the 5' RACE reads, gives a single entry per CDR3 protein. The data hold some 640,000 distinct CDR3 sequences, with more than 40% observed a single time. Material: blood. The receptor source for this set is a woman in her fifties or sixties in good health. Both conserved end residues are part of each CDR3. The D gene is left open where the match is weak. Expanded clones get a size class; other rows say once, few or many, or leave the size out.

v_call	d_call	j_call	clone_size	cdr3_aa	cdr3_nt
TRBV5-1	TRBD1	TRBJ1-1	-	CASSLEDRGRETEAFF	TGCGCCAGCAGCTTGGAGGACAGGGGGCGGGAAACTGAAGCTTTCTTT
TRBV27	-	TRBJ1-6	-	CASSNGDSPLHF	TGTGCCAGCAGTAATGGGGATTCACCCCTCCACTTT
TRBV6-1	-	TRBJ2-7	-	CASSEGRGARGSYEQYF	TGTGCCAGCAGTGAAGGTCGCGGGGCCAGGGGATCGTACGAGCAGTACTTC
TRBV25-1	-	TRBJ2-5	-	CASSEPKRETQYF	TGTGCCAGCAGTGAGCCCAAAAGGGAGACCCAGTACTTC
TRBV4-2	-	TRBJ2-7	-	CASIQGLQGYEQYF	TGTGCCAGCATCCAAGGTCTACAGGGCTACGAGCAGTACTTC
TRBV25-1	-	TRBJ2-7	-	CASSIAYEQYF	TGTGCCAGCAGTATTGCCTACGAGCAGTACTTC
TRBV5-1	TRBD1	TRBJ2-5	few	CASSLGTGLEETQYF	TGCGCCAGCAGCTTGGGGACAGGGCTTGAAGAGACCCAGTACTTC
TRBV27	-	TRBJ2-7	-	CASSLRGYKEVTPYVEQYF	TGTGCCAGCAGTTTAAGGGGGTACAAAGAAGTCACCCCGTACGTGGAGCAGTACTTC
TRBV29-1	-	TRBJ2-6	many	CSAGGGANVLTF	TGCAGCGCCGGCGGGGGGGCCAACGTCCTGACTTTC
TRBV20-1	TRBD2	TRBJ2-2	-	CSAGLTSGIVLGELFF	TGCAGTGCTGGCCTGACTAGCGGGATAGTTTTGGGGGAGCTGTTTTTT
TRBV12-3/TRBV12-4	TRBD1	TRBJ2-7	once	CASSLKGGQGYEQYF	TGTGCCAGCAGTTTAAAGGGGGGACAGGGTTACGAGCAGTACTTC
TRBV27	TRBD2	TRBJ2-2	-	CASSFRGRGTGELFF	TGTGCCAGCAGTTTCCGGGGGAGGGGTACCGGGGAGCTGTTTTTT
TRBV20-1	-	TRBJ2-3	-	CSATLATDTQYF	TGCAGTGCTACGTTGGCAACAGATACGCAGTATTTT
TRBV20-1	TRBD2	TRBJ2-7	-	CSARGRGGSTYEQYF	TGCAGTGCTAGAGGCCGCGGGGGTTCCACCTACGAGCAGTACTTC
TRBV7-8	-	TRBJ1-5	few	CASSTDGNSNQPQHF	TGTGCCAGCAGCACGGACGGAAATAGCAATCAGCCCCAGCATTTT
TRBV28	TRBD1	TRBJ2-1	-	CASSLSQGARVNEQFF	TGTGCCAGCAGTTTATCTCAGGGGGCGAGGGTCAATGAGCAGTTCTTC
TRBV20-1	TRBD1	TRBJ2-1	-	CSWTGNNEQFF	TGCAGTTGGACAGGGAACAATGAGCAGTTCTTC
TRBV7-2	-	TRBJ2-7	-	CASSPAFGGITTYEQYF	TGTGCCAGCAGCCCAGCTTTCGGGGGTATTACCACCTACGAGCAGTACTTC
TRBV4-2	TRBD2	TRBJ2-7	-	CASSQGGASGRNPYEQYF	TGTGCCAGCAGCCAAGGTGGGGCTAGCGGGAGGAACCCCTACGAGCAGTACTTC
TRBV7-2	-	TRBJ2-7	few	CASSLQGTKEDEQYF	TGTGCCAGCAGCTTACAGGGGACAAAAGAAGACGAGCAGTACTTC
TRBV20-1	TRBD2	TRBJ2-7	few	CSASPLRTSGRAFDAYEQYF	TGCAGTGCTAGTCCCCTCCGGACTAGCGGGAGGGCCTTTGACGCCTACGAGCAGTACTTC
TRBV20-1	-	TRBJ2-1	-	CSALSGPYHEQFF	TGCAGTGCTCTTAGCGGCCCGTACCATGAGCAGTTCTTC
TRBV7-9	TRBD1	TRBJ1-2	few	CASSSGGGASYGYTF	TGTGCCAGCAGCTCAGGGGGGGGCGCGAGCTATGGCTACACCTTC
TRBV25-1	TRBD1	TRBJ2-5	-	CASSEYRTGPKNNEQYF	TGTGCCAGCAGTGAATACAGGACAGGACCCAAGAACAATGAGCAGTACTTC
TRBV7-2	-	TRBJ2-3	-	CASSKDSSVADTQYF	TGTGCCAGCAGCAAAGACAGCTCCGTGGCAGATACGCAGTATTTT
TRBV7-2	-	TRBJ2-3	many	CASMRASFADTQYF	TGTGCCAGCATGCGGGCTAGCTTCGCAGATACGCAGTATTTT
TRBV29-1	-	TRBJ2-7	-	CSVAGYEQYF	TGCAGCGTTGCGGGCTACGAGCAGTACTTC
TRBV7-3	TRBD1	TRBJ1-6	-	CASSAQGPLGNSPLHF	TGTGCCAGCAGCGCACAGGGGCCCCTTGGCAATTCACCCCTCCACTTT
TRBV20-1	-	TRBJ2-5	few	CSATGNSETQYF	TGCAGTGCTACCGGGAATTCGGAGACCCAGTACTTC